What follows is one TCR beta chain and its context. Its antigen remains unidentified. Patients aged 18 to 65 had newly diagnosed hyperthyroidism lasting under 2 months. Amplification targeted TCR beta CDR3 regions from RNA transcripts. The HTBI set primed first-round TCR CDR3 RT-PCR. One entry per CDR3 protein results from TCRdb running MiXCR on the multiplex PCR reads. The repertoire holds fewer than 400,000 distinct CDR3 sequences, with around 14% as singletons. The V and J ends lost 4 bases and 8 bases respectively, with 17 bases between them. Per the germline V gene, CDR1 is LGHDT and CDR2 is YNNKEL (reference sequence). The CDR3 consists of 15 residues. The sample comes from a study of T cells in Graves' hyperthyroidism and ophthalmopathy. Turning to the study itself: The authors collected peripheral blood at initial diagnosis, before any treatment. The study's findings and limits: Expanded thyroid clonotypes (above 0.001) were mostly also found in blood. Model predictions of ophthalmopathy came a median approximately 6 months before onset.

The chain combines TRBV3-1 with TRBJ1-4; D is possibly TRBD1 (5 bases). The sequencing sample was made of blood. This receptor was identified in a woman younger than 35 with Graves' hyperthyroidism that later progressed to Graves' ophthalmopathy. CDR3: CASSPPRGSNEKLFF. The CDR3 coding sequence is TGTGCCAGCAGCCCTCCGAGGGGAAGTAACGAAAAACTGTTTTTT.